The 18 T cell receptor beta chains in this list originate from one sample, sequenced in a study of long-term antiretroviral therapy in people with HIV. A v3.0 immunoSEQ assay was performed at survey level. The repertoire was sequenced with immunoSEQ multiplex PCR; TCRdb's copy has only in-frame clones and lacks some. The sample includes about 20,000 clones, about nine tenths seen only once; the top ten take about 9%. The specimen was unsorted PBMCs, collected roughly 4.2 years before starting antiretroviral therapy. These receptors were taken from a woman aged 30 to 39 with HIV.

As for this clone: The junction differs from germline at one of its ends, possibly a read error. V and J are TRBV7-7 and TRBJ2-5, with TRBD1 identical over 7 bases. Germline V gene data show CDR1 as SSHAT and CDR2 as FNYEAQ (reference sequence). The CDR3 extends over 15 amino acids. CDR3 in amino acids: CASSLGVGGRETQYF. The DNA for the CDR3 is TGTGCTAGCAGCTTAGGTGTAGGGGGCAGAGAGACCCAGTACTTC.

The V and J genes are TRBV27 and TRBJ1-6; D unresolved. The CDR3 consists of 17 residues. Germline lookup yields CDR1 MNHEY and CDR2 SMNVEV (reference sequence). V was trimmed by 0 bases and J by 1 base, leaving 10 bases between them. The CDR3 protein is CASSLSFRVSYNSPLHF. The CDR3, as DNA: TGTGCCAGCAGTTTATCGTTCCGGGTTTCCTATAATTCACCCCTCCACTTT.

The chain's CDR3 is CASSLYTPAGAGGYTF. The DNA of the CDR3 is TGTGCCAGCAGCTTATACACCCCGGCGGGGGCGGGAGGCTACACCTTC. The chain uses TRBV11-2 and TRBJ1-2; D is perhaps TRBD1 (6 bases). Germline CDR1 SGHAT, CDR2 FQNNGV. V was clipped by 2 bases and J by 8 bases, with 21 bases between them. The CDR3 length is 16 residues.

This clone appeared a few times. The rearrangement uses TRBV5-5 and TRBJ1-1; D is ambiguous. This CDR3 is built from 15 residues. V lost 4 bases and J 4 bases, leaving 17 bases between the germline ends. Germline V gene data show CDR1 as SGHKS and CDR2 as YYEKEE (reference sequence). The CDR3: CASSLMPEVGTEAFF. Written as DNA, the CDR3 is TGTGCCAGCAGCCTTATGCCGGAGGTAGGCACTGAAGCTTTCTTT.

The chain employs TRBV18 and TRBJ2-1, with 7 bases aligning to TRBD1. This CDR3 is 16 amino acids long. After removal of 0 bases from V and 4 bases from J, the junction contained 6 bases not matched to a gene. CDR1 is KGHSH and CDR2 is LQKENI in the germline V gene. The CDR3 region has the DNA TGTGCCAGCTCACCACCGTCGGGACAGCTATACAATGAGCAGTTCTTC. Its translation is CASSPPSGQLYNEQFF.

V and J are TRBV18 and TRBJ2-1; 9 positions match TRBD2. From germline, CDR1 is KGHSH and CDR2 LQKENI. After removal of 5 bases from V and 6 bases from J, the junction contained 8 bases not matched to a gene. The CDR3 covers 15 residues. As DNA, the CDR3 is TGTGCCAGCTCAACGCGGGGGGGAAACTCCAATGAGCAGTTCTTC. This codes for CASSTRGGNSNEQFF.

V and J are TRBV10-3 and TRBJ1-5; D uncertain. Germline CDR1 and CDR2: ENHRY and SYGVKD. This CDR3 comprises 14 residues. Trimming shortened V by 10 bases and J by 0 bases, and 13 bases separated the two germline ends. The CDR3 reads CATAAANSNQPQHF. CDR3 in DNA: TGTGCCACCGCGGCGGCTAATAGCAATCAGCCCCAGCATTTT.

The CDR3 region is CASSPYRGEGTGELFF. In nucleotides, the CDR3 is TGTGCCAGCTCACCCTACCGCGGGGAGGGCACCGGGGAGCTGTTTTTT. The rearrangement uses TRBV18 and TRBJ2-2; 7 bases are shared with TRBD2. The CDR3 contains 16 residues. After removal of 3 bases from V and 4 bases from J, the junction contained 8 bases not matched to a gene. Per the germline V gene, CDR1 is KGHSH and CDR2 is LQKENI.

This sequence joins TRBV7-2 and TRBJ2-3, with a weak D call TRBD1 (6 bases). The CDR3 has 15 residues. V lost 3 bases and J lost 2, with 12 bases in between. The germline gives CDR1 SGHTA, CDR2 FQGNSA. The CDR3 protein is CASSFGTPFTDTQYF. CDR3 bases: TGTGCCAGCAGCTTCGGGACACCATTCACAGATACGCAGTATTTT. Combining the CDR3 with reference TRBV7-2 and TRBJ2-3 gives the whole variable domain GAGVSQSPSNKVTEKGKDVELRCDPISGHTALYWYRQSLGQGLEFLIYFQGNSAPDKSGLPSDRFSAERTGGSVSTLTIQRTQQEDSAVYLCASSFGTPFTDTQYFGPGTRLTVL.

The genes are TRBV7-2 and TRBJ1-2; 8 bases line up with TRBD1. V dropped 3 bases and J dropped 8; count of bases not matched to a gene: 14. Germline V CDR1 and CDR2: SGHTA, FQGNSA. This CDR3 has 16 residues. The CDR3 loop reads CASSLGFISGGGGYTF. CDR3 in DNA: TGTGCCAGCAGCTTGGGGTTCATCTCAGGGGGCGGGGGCTACACCTTC.

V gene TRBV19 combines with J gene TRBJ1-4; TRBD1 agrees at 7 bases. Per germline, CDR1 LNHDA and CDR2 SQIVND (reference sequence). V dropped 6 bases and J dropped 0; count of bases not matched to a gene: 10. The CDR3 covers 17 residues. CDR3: CASRIRDSVATNEKLFF. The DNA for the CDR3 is TGTGCCAGTAGGATCCGGGACAGTGTTGCAACTAATGAAAAACTGTTTTTT.

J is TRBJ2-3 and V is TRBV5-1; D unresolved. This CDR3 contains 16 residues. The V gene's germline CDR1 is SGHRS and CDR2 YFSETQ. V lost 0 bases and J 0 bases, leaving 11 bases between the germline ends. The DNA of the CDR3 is TGCGCCAGCAGCTTGGGGGCAGGCCTAAGCACAGATACGCAGTATTTT. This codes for CASSLGAGLSTDTQYF.

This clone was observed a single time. The CDR3, as DNA: TGTGCCAGCAGCTCTCCGGGGCAGGGGGTCTACGAGCAGTACTTC. Translation gives CASSSPGQGVYEQYF. The chain carries TRBV6-5 and TRBJ2-7; 7 bases align to TRBD1. The CDR3 has 15 residues. Germline V CDR1 and CDR2: MNHEY, SVGAGI. Losses at the gene ends were 6 bases for V and 3 bases for J; bases not matched to a gene: 11.

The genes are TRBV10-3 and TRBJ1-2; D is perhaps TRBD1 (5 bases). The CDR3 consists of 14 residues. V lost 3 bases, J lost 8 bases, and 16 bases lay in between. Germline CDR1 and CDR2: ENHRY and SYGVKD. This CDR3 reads CAISDIQGRRGYTF. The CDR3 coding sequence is TGTGCCATCAGTGACATTCAGGGCCGACGAGGCTACACCTTC.

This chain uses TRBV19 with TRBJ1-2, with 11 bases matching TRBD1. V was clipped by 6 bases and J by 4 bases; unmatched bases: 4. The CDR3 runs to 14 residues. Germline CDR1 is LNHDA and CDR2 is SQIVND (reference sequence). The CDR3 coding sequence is TGTGCCAGTAGCGGACAGGGGGCCGGCTATGGCTACACCTTC. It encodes CASSGQGAGYGYTF.

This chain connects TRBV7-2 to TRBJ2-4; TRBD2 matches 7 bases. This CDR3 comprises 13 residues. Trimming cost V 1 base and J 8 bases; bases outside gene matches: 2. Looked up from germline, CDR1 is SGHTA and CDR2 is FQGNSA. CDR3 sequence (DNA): TGTGCCAGCAGCTTAGGCGCGGGGGACATTCAGTACTTC. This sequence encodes CASSLGAGDIQYF. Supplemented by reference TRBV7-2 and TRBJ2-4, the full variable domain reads GAGVSQSPSNKVTEKGKDVELRCDPISGHTALYWYRQSLGQGLEFLIYFQGNSAPDKSGLPSDRFSAERTGGSVSTLTIQRTQQEDSAVYLCASSLGAGDIQYFGAGTRLSVL.

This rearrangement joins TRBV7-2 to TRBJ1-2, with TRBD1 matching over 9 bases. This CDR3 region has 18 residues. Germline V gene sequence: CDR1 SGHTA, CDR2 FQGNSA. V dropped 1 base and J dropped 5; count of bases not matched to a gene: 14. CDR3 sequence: CASSLVGGTGSGKYGYTF. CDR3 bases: TGTGCCAGCAGCTTAGTGGGGGGGACAGGGAGCGGGAAATATGGCTACACCTTC.

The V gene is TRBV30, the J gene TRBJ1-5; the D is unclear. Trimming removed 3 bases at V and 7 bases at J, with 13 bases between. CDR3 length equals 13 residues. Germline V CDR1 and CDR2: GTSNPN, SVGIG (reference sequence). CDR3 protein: CAWSVLGGQPQHF. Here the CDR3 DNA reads TGTGCCTGGAGCGTCCTCGGCGGGCAGCCCCAGCATTTT.